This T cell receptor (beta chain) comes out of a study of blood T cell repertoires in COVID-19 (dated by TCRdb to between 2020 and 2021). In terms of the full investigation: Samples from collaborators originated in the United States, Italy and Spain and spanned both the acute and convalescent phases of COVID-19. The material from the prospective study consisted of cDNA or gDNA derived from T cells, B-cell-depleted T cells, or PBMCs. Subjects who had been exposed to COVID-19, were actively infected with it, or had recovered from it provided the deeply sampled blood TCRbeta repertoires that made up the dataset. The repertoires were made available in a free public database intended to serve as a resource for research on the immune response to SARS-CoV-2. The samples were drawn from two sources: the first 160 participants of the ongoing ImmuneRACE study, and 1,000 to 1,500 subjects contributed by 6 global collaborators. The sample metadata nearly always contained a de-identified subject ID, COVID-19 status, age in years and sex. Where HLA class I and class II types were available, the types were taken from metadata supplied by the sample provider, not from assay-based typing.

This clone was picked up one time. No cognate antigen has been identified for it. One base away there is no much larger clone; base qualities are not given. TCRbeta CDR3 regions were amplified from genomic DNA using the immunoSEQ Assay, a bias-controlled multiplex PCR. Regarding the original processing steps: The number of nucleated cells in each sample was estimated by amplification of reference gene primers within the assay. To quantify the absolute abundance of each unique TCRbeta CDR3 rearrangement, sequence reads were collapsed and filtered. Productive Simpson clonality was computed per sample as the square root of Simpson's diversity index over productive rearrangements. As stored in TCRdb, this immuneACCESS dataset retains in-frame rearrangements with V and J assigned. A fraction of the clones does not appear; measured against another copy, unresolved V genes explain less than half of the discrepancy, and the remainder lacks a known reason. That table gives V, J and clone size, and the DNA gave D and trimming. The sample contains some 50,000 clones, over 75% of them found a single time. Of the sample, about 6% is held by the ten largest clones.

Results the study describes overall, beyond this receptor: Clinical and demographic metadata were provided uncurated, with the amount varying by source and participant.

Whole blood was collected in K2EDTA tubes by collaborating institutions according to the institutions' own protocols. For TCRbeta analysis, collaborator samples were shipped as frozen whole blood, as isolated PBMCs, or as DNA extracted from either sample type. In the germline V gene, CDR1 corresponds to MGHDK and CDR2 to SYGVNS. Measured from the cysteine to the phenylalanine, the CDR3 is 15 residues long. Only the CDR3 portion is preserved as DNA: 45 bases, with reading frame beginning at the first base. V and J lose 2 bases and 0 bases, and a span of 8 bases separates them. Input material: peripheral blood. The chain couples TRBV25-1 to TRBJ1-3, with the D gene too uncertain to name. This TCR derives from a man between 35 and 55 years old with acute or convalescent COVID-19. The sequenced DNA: TGTGCCAGCAGTGAACGGAGGGCCTCTGGAAACACCATATATTTT. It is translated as CASSERRASGNTIYF.